This record concerns one T cell receptor beta chain sequence. The data are from a study of siplizumab effects on memory and regulatory T cells. The repertoire was sequenced with immunoSEQ multiplex PCR; TCRdb's copy has only in-frame clones and lacks some. This table has about 50,000 clones, about 90% appearing once. The CDR3 contains 14 residues. The V gene lost 4 bases and the J gene lost 7 bases, with 14 bases spanning the gap. CDR1 and CDR2 (germline): MGHDK, SYGVNS. Material for sequencing was naive CD8+ T cells sorted from blood. This receptor was obtained from a human donor in good health. The chain joins TRBV25-1 to TRBJ1-5; D call uncertain. CDR3 DNA: TGTGCCAGCAGTGGATTTGGGAATGACCAGCCCCAGCATTTT. Its translation: CASSGFGNDQPQHF.